This T cell receptor (beta chain) was recorded in a study of blood T cell repertoires in COVID-19 (dated by TCRdb to 2018 to 2021). As for the study more broadly: Samples from collaborators originated in the United States, Italy and Spain and spanned both the acute and convalescent phases of COVID-19. A de-identified subject ID, COVID-19 status, age in years and sex were almost always included in the sample metadata. The samples were drawn from two sources: the first 160 participants of the ongoing ImmuneRACE study, and 1,254 subjects contributed by 6 global collaborators. Where HLA class I and class II types were available, the types were taken from metadata supplied by the sample provider, not from assay-based typing. The repertoires were made available in a free public database intended to serve as a resource for research on the immune response to SARS-CoV-2. The dataset comprised deeply sampled blood TCRbeta repertoires from subjects exposed to, actively infected with, or recovered from COVID-19. The prospective study material was composed of cDNA or gDNA derived from T cells, B-cell-depleted T cells, or PBMCs.

Participants in the prospective study were enrolled through a virtual design, were aged about 18 to 90 years, and lived in approximately 24 United States geographic areas. In the prospective study, cohorts were assigned on the basis of participant-reported clinical history obtained from a screening survey and a study questionnaire. For ImmuneRACE Cohort 3, a participant was defined as recovered based on two consecutive negative NP/OP PCR tests, clearance by a healthcare professional, or resolution of symptoms. Mobile phlebotomists in the prospective study collected whole blood, serum and a nasopharyngeal or oropharyngeal swab from every participant. Prospective study participants could optionally give additional blood draws and questionnaires over an approximately two-month period. Before DNA extraction, prospective study blood samples were shipped either frozen or at room temperature. Reading the germline V gene gives CDR1 SGHRS and CDR2 YFSETQ. V has 7 bases trimmed and J has 2 bases trimmed; junction bases matching no gene number 8. The cysteine opens and the phenylalanine closes a CDR3 of 15 amino acids. Of all the DNA, just the CDR3 is kept, 45 bases in frame from base 1.

Comment on this clone: Its antigen has not been determined. Within one base of it there is no much larger clone, and no base qualities were kept.

TCRbeta CDR3 regions were amplified from genomic DNA by means of the immunoSEQ Assay, a bias-controlled multiplex PCR. The paper's data handling went like this. The number of nucleated cells in each sample was estimated by amplification of reference gene primers within the assay. To quantify the absolute abundance of each unique TCRbeta CDR3 rearrangement, sequence reads were collapsed and filtered. For each sample, productive Simpson clonality was calculated by taking the square root of Simpson's diversity index across productive rearrangements. The table was pulled from immuneACCESS by TCRdb, which kept in-frame rearrangements only. Such tables lose some clones; where checked, under half of the loss comes from unresolved V genes, and the rest has no known cause. V and J calls and clone size are copied from that table; D and trimming were computed from the DNA. This sample lists 200,000 to 250,000 clones; approximately 84% were detected once. Of the sample, roughly 1.7% falls within the top ten clones.

General findings and caveats noted by the study authors: Clinical and demographic metadata were provided uncurated, with the amount varying by source and participant.

Here the chain combines TRBV5-1 and TRBJ2-3; 9 bases in between match TRBD2. Material: PBMCs or T cells enriched from blood (not recorded which). The TCR originated in a man in his forties who had recovered from COVID-19. The sequence in DNA is TGCGCCAGCTCGAAGGCTAGCGGGAACACAGATACGCAGTATTTT. Its translation is CASSKASGNTDTQYF.